The present entry profiles one T cell receptor beta chain with its context. What it binds is unknown. Possible read error: a much larger clone is one base away. Indicated time point: newly diagnosed GD, antithyroid drugs for less than 3 months. Scientists built the TCR library using RNA that was extracted from PBMCs. Through Arm-PCR of CDR3 regions and iRepertoire HTBI primers, TCR beta libraries were built. TCRdb recomputed calls from the multiplex PCR reads with MiXCR, one row per CDR3 protein. The sample has a few hundred thousand distinct CDR3 sequences; 16% are singletons. CDR1 and CDR2 from the germline V gene are SGHRS and YFSETQ. The CDR3 is 17 residues long. These data are taken from a study of regulatory T cells in long-lasting Graves disease. Study-wide results and limits: The study found TRBV28, TRBJ1-2 and TRBJ2-5 favored in persistent disease.

The same sample was also used in a study of T cells in Graves' hyperthyroidism and ophthalmopathy. As that study records: TCR CDR3 underwent first-round RT-PCR with the HTBI primer set.

The clonotype originates from a man aged 35-49 years with Graves disease. This specimen consisted of peripheral blood mononuclear cells (PBMCs), obtained at new diagnosis, from a patient treated with antithyroid drugs. V and J are TRBV5-1 and TRBJ2-4; 7 bases align to TRBD1. In DNA, the CDR3 is TGCACCAGCAGCTTGACTCTGACAGGGTTAGCCAAAAACATTCAGTACTTC. It encodes CTSSLTLTGLAKNIQYF.